Listed below are T cell receptor beta chains from one sample, sequenced in a study of blood T cell repertoires in COVID-19. TCRdb keeps only in-frame clones here, not all; method: immunoSEQ multiplex PCR. The sample records over 350,000 clones, 85% to 90% being singletons. Source material: peripheral blood. These receptors all stem from a woman aged 30 to 39 with acute or convalescent COVID-19. Both conserved end residues are part of each CDR3. A D gene is named only where the DNA matches it firmly. Some rows mark clone size as missing; the rest say once, few, many or name a class of expanded clone.

J: TRBJ1-3; D: NA; V: TRBV5-5; size: NA; DNA: TGTGCCAGCAGCTTGTTTGGCGGTGGAAACACCATATATTTT; CDR3: CASSLFGGGNTIYF
J: TRBJ2-3; D: NA; V: TRBV3-1/TRBV3-2; size: NA; DNA: TGTGCCAGCAGCCAAGATGTATTAGATACGCAGTATTTT; CDR3: CASSQDVLDTQYF
J: TRBJ2-2; D: TRBD1; V: TRBV5-1; size: NA; DNA: TGCGCCAGCAGATACGGACAGGGGAACACCGGGGAGCTGTTTTTT; CDR3: CASRYGQGNTGELFF
J: TRBJ2-1; D: NA; V: TRBV6-1; size: once; DNA: TGTGCCAGCAGTGAGTGGGCGAAAAGCTCCTACAATGAGCAGTTCTTC; CDR3: CASSEWAKSSYNEQFF
J: TRBJ1-2; D: NA; V: TRBV29-1; size: once; DNA: TGCAGCGTTGAGGAACAGGCAGACTATGGCTACACCTTC; CDR3: CSVEEQADYGYTF
J: TRBJ2-7; D: TRBD2; V: TRBV5-1; size: once; DNA: TGCGCCAGCAGCTTGGATTTTGCCGGGGAGGGATACGAGCAGTACTTC; CDR3: CASSLDFAGEGYEQYF
J: TRBJ1-5; D: NA; V: TRBV19; size: NA; DNA: TGTGCCAGTAGGGGAAGGGGATGGCATCAGCCCCAGCATTTT; CDR3: CASRGRGWHQPQHF
J: TRBJ2-1; D: TRBD2; V: TRBV5-6; size: NA; DNA: TGTGCCAGCAGCCATCTAGCGGGGGCCAGGTTCAATGAGCAGTTCTTC; CDR3: CASSHLAGARFNEQFF
J: TRBJ1-2; D: TRBD1; V: TRBV5-6; size: NA; DNA: TGTGCCAGCAGCCTCCTCGGGGCAGGGGGCTATGGCTACACCTTC; CDR3: CASSLLGAGGYGYTF
J: TRBJ1-1; D: TRBD1; V: TRBV2; size: few; DNA: TGTGCCAGCAGGGGACAGGGGGTCCCGGCTGAAGCTTTCTTT; CDR3: CASRGQGVPAEAFF
J: TRBJ2-7; D: NA; V: TRBV5-6; size: NA; DNA: TGTGCCAGCAGCCCGGGGTCGGGGTACGAGCAGTACTTC; CDR3: CASSPGSGYEQYF
J: TRBJ1-2; D: TRBD1; V: TRBV2; size: few; DNA: TGTGCCAGCAGTGAAAGGGACAGCCGGAGGTACTATGGCTACACCTTC; CDR3: CASSERDSRRYYGYTF
J: TRBJ2-7; D: NA; V: TRBV7-9; size: few; DNA: TGTGCCAGCAGCCTCTCCAATTCGGGAGCCTACGAGCAGTACTTC; CDR3: CASSLSNSGAYEQYF
J: TRBJ2-1; D: NA; V: TRBV7-9; size: NA; DNA: TGTGCCAGCAGCTTAATGGTTAGGGGGTCGAGGAATGAGCAGTTCTTC; CDR3: CASSLMVRGSRNEQFF
J: TRBJ2-1; D: NA; V: TRBV21-1; size: NA; DNA: NA; CDR3: CASSKVGTGALGNEQFF
J: TRBJ2-1; D: NA; V: TRBV5-1; size: NA; DNA: TGCGCCAGCAGCTTGGGGGACACCTCCTACAATGAGCAGTTCTTC; CDR3: CASSLGDTSYNEQFF
J: TRBJ1-2; D: NA; V: TRBV19; size: once; DNA: TGTGCCAGTAGTATCACGATCCCTTTGTTGGAGCTTTATGGCTACACCTTC; CDR3: CASSITIPLLELYGYTF